A selection of T cell receptor beta chains follows, all from one sample in a study of T cell repertoires in cytomegalovirus infection. TCRdb re-analysed the reads in MiXCR, keeping a single row per CDR3 protein. The sample consists of about 400,000 distinct CDR3 sequences, less than 20% of them appearing once. The sample was PBMCs. These TCRs come from a human donor in good health (CMV status not recorded). Some clones in this sample may be carry-over from other donors' samples. The CDR3 runs from the conserved cysteine through the conserved F or W. A D gene is named only where the DNA matches it firmly. Expanded clones get a size class; other rows say once, few or many, or leave the size out.

d_gene: .; j_gene: TRBJ2-1; abundance: .; v_gene: TRBV11-2; CDR3nt: TGTGCCAGCAGCTTTATGAACAGGGAGGATGAGCAGTTCTTC; CDR3aa: CASSFMNREDEQFF
d_gene: .; j_gene: TRBJ2-7; abundance: few; v_gene: TRBV27; CDR3nt: TGTGCCAGCAGTTTATCAAGCAGGGGCGATTCCTACGAGCAGTACTTC; CDR3aa: CASSLSSRGDSYEQYF
d_gene: .; j_gene: TRBJ2-1; abundance: .; v_gene: TRBV20-1; CDR3nt: TGCAGTGCTAGTACCTGGGGCAGGGGAGACAATGAGCAGTTCTTC; CDR3aa: CSASTWGRGDNEQFF
d_gene: .; j_gene: TRBJ1-5; abundance: few; v_gene: TRBV4-2; CDR3nt: TGTGCCAGCAGCCAAGATGGAAGGGATCAGCCCCAGCATTTT; CDR3aa: CASSQDGRDQPQHF
d_gene: .; j_gene: TRBJ2-5; abundance: many; v_gene: TRBV7-9; CDR3nt: TGTGCCAGCAGCTTATATGACAGTCAAGAGACCCAGTACTTC; CDR3aa: CASSLYDSQETQYF
d_gene: .; j_gene: TRBJ1-1; abundance: .; v_gene: TRBV29-1; CDR3nt: TGCAGCGTTGAGAGGGGGGGGCTTGAAACTGAAGCTTTCTTT; CDR3aa: CSVERGGLETEAFF
d_gene: .; j_gene: TRBJ2-1; abundance: many; v_gene: TRBV7-2; CDR3nt: TGTGCCAGCAGCTTACAAGCGGAATCTAATGAGCAGTTCTTC; CDR3aa: CASSLQAESNEQFF
d_gene: .; j_gene: TRBJ2-3; abundance: .; v_gene: TRBV5-3; CDR3nt: TGTGCCAGCAGCTTGGTGACCCCGGATACGCAGTATTTT; CDR3aa: CASSLVTPDTQYF
d_gene: TRBD2; j_gene: TRBJ2-1; abundance: .; v_gene: TRBV6-2/TRBV6-3; CDR3nt: TGTGCCAGCAATCGGCTAGCGGGGGCCCAGCAGTTCTTC; CDR3aa: CASNRLAGAQQFF
d_gene: .; j_gene: TRBJ2-3; abundance: .; v_gene: TRBV19; CDR3nt: TGTGCCAGTACCTGGGCCGGGGGAAGCACAGATACGCAGTATTTT; CDR3aa: CASTWAGGSTDTQYF
d_gene: TRBD2; j_gene: TRBJ2-3; abundance: few; v_gene: TRBV4-2; CDR3nt: TGTGCCAGCAGCCACCTGGGGAGCCCCCGGACTAGCAAGTATACGCAGTATTTT; CDR3aa: CASSHLGSPRTSKYTQYF
d_gene: .; j_gene: TRBJ2-6; abundance: .; v_gene: TRBV5-6; CDR3nt: TGTGCCAGCAGTTTCGGGGGGGCCAACGTCCTGACTTTC; CDR3aa: CASSFGGANVLTF
d_gene: .; j_gene: TRBJ2-7; abundance: many; v_gene: TRBV3-1; CDR3nt: TGTGCCAGCAGCCAAGATCGCTTACAGTCAGTTTACGAGCAGTACTTC; CDR3aa: CASSQDRLQSVYEQYF
d_gene: .; j_gene: TRBJ1-1; abundance: many; v_gene: TRBV11-2; CDR3nt: TGTGCCAGCAGCTCTCCCCCGGGACATATCTTTTTCACTGAAGCTTTCTTT; CDR3aa: CASSSPPGHIFFTEAFF
d_gene: .; j_gene: TRBJ1-2; abundance: many; v_gene: TRBV7-9; CDR3nt: TGTGCCAGCAGCTCCAACAGCGGGGGGGATCGCGGCTACACCTTC; CDR3aa: CASSSNSGGDRGYTF
d_gene: .; j_gene: TRBJ2-1; abundance: .; v_gene: TRBV6-2/TRBV6-3; CDR3nt: TGTGCCAGCAGTCCTCCCCGGACCACCACCTACAATGAGCAGTTCTTC; CDR3aa: CASSPPRTTTYNEQFF